This TCR beta chain is drawn from a study of cytomegalovirus exposure and HLA in healthy donors. The junction had 7 bases not matched to a gene; V was cut back by 3 bases and J by 6 bases. The CDR3 is 13 residues long. Germline V CDR1 and CDR2: SQVTM, ANQGSEA. The PCR made use of 60 Vbeta and 13 Jbeta primers. Clones were sequenced by immunoSEQ multiplex PCR, and TCRdb holds only the in-frame ones, with some missing. The table lists some 100,000 clones, 75% of them singletons, with 4% to 5.5% in the top ten. The sequenced sample consisted of PBMCs. This TCR was recovered from a woman aged 18-29 years in good health and CMV-seropositive. The V call is TRBV29-1, the J call TRBJ2-7; 8 nucleotides align to TRBD1. DNA for the CDR3: TGCAGCGTTGAGGGCAGGGGGCGCCTCGAGCAGTACTTC. This sequence encodes CSVEGRGRLEQYF.